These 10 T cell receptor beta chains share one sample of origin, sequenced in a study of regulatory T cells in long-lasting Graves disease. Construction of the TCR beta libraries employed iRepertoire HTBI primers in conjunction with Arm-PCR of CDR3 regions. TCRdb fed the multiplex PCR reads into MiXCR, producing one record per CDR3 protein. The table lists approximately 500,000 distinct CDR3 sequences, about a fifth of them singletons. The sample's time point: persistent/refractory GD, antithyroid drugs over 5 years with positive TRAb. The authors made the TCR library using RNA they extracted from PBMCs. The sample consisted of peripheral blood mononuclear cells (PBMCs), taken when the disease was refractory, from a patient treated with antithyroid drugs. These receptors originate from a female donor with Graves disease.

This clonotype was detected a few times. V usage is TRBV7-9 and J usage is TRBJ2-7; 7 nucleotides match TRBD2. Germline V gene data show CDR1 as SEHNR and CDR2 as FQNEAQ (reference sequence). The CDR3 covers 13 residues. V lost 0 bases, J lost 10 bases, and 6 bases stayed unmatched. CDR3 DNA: TGTGCCAGCAGCTTAGCTCAGGGAGGGGAACAGTACTTC. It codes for CASSLAQGGEQYF.

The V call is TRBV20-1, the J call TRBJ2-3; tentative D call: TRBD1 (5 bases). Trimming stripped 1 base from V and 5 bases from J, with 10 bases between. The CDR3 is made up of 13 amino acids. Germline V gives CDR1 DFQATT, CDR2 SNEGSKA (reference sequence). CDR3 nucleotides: TGCAGTGCTAGAGTTCAGGGAATAGATACGCAGTATTTT. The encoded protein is CSARVQGIDTQYF.

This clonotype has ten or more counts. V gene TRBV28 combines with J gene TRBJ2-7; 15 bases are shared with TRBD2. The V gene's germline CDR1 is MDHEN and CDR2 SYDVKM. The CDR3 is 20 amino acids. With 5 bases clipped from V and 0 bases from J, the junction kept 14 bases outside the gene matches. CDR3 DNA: TGTGCCAGCAGTAATACCCTAGGACTAGCGGGAGGGACCTCCTCCTACGAGCAGTACTTC. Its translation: CASSNTLGLAGGTSSYEQYF.

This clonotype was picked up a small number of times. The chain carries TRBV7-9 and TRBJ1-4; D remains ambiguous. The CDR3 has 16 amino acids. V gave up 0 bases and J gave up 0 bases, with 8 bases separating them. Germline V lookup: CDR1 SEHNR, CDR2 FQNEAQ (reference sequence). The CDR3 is CASSLAAGATNEKLFF. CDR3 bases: TGTGCCAGCAGCTTAGCGGCCGGAGCAACTAATGAAAAACTGTTTTTT.

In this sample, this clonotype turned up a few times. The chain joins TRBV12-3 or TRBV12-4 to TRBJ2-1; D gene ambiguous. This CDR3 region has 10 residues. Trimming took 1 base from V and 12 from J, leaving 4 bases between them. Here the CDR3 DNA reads TGTGCCAGCAGTTTAGGTGTGCAGTTCTTC. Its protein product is CASSLGVQFF.

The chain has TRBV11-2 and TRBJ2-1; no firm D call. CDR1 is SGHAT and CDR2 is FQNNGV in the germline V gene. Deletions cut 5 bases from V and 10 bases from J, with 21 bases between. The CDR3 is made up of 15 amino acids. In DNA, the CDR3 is TGTGCCAGCAGCGGGCGAATCGGGTCCCTCGACGAGCAGTTCTTC. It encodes CASSGRIGSLDEQFF.

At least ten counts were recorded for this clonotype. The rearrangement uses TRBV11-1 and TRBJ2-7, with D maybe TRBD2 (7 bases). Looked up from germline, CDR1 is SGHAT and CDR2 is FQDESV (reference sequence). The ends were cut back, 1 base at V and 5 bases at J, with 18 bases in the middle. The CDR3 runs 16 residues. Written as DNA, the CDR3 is TGTGCCAGCAGCTTAGTCGCGGGGGCGGAGATGGACGAGCAGTACTTC. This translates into CASSLVAGAEMDEQYF.

CDR3 sequence: CASSSTSGRAWDEQFF. CDR3 sequence (DNA): TGTGCCAGCAGCTCTACTAGCGGGAGGGCGTGGGATGAGCAGTTCTTC. This chain connects TRBV12-3 or TRBV12-4 to TRBJ2-1, with 13 bases lining up with TRBD2. J gave up 8 bases and V 6 bases, and 10 bases lay outside the gene matches. The CDR3 spans 16 residues.

CDR3 loop: CASSNERARKDTQYF. For the CDR3, the DNA is TGTGCCAGCAGTAACGAGCGGGCGAGGAAAGATACGCAGTATTTT. The genes are TRBV27 and TRBJ2-3, with a weak D call TRBD2 (6 bases). The V gene lost 5 bases and the J gene lost 5 bases, with 17 bases spanning the gap. The CDR3 is 15 residues long. CDR1 and CDR2 from the germline V gene are MNHEY and SMNVEV (reference sequence).

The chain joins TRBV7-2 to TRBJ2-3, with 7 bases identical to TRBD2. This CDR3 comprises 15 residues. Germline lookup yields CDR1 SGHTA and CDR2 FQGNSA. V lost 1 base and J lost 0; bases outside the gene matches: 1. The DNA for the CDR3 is TGTGCCAGCAGCTTAGATAGCGGGAGCACAGATACGCAGTATTTT. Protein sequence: CASSLDSGSTDTQYF.